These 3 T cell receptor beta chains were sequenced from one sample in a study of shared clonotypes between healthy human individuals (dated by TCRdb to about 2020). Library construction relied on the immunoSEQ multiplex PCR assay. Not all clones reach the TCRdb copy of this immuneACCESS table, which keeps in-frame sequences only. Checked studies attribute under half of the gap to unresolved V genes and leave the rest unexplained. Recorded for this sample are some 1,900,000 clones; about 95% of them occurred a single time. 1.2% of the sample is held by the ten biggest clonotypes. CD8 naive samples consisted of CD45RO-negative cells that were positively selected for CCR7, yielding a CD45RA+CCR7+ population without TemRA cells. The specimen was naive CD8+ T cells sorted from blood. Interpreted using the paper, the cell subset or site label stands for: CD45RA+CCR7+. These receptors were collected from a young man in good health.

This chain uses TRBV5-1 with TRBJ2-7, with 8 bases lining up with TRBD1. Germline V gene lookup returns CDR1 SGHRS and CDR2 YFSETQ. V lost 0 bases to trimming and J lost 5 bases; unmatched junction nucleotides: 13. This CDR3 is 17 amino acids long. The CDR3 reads CASSLGLFGQGENEQYF. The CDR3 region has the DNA TGCGCCAGCAGCTTGGGGTTATTCGGACAGGGTGAGAACGAGCAGTACTTC.

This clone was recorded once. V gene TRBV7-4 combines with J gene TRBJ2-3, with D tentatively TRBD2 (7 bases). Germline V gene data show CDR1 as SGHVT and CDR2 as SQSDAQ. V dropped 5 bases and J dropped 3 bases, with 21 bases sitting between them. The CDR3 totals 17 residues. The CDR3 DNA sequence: TGTGCCAGCAGCCCCGAGGGGGAGGGGCAACATACAGATACGCAGTATTTT. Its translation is CASSPEGEGQHTDTQYF.

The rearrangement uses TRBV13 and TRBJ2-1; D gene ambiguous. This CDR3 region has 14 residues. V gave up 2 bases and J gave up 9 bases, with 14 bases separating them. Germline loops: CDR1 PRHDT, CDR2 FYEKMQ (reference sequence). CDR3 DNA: TGTGCCAGCAGCTTATGGGTGAGAGGCGCTGAGCAGTTCTTC. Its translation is CASSLWVRGAEQFF.